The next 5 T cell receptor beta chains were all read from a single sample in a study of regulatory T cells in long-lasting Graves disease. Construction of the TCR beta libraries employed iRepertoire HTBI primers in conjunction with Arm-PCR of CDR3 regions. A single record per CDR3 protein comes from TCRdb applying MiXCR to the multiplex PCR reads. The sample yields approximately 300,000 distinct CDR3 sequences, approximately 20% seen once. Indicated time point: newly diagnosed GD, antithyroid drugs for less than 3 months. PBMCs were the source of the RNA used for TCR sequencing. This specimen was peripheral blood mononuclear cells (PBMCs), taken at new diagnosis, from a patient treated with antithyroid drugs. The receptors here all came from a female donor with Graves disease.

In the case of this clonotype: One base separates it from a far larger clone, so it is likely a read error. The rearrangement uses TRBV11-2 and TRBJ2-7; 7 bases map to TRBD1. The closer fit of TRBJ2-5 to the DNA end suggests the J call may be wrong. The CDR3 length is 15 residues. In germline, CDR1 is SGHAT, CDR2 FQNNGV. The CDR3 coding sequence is TGTGCCAGCAACCCCCCCAGGGGGTGGCAAGAGACCCAGTACTTC. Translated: CASNPPRGWQETQYF.

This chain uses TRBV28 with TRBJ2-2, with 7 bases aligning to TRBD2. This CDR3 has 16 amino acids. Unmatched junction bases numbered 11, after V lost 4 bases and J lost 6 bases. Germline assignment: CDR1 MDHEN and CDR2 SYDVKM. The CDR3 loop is CASSSLGGSYSGELFF. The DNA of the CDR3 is TGTGCCAGCAGTTCCCTGGGCGGGAGTTACTCCGGGGAGCTGTTTTTT. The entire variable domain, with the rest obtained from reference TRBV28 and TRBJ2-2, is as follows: DVKVTQSSRYLVKRTGEKVFLECVQDMDHENMFWYRQDPGLGLRLIYFSYDVKMKEKGDIPEGYSVSREKKERFSLILESASTNQTSMYLCASSSLGGSYSGELFFGEGSRLTVL.

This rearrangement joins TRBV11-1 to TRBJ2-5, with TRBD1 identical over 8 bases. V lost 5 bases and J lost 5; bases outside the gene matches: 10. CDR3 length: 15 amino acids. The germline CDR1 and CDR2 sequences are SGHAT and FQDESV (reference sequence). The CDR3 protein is CASSLGQGDWETQYF. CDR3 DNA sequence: TGTGCCAGCAGCCTCGGACAGGGTGATTGGGAGACCCAGTACTTC.

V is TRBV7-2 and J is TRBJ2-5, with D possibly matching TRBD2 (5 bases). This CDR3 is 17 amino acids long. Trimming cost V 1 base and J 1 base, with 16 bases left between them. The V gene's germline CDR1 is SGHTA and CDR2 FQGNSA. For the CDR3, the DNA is TGTGCCAGCAGCTTAGACCCAGGAGGACTCATCCAAGAGACCCAGTACTTC. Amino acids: CASSLDPGGLIQETQYF. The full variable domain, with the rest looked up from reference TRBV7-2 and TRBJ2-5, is GAGVSQSPSNKVTEKGKDVELRCDPISGHTALYWYRQSLGQGLEFLIYFQGNSAPDKSGLPSDRFSAERTGGSVSTLTIQRTQQEDSAVYLCASSLDPGGLIQETQYFGPGTRLLVL.

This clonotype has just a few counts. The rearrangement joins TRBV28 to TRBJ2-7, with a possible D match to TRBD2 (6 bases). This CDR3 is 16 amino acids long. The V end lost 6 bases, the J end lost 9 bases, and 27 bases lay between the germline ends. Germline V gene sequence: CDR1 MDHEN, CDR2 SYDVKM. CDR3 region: CASSSPPRGFGGWQYF. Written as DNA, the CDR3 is TGTGCCAGCAGCTCTCCTCCGCGCGGATTCGGAGGGTGGCAGTACTTC.